This note documents a single T cell receptor (beta chain) sequence. Its antigen is not known. The data stem from a study of post-analysis software for immune sequencing data. The overall study: Relapsing-remitting, secondary progressive and progressive-relapsing multiple sclerosis courses were included.

Libraries were made from TCR beta cDNA, and they carried unique molecular identifiers. T cells numbering about 0.85 to 11 million yielded cDNA molecules that totaled roughly 500,000. TCRdb re-called the PCR reads with MiXCR, one entry per CDR3 protein. Counted here are about 620,000 distinct CDR3 sequences, roughly 47% occurring once; the ten biggest clones make up under 2%. Trimming shortened V by 0 bases and J by 5 bases, and 11 bases separated the two germline ends. The CDR3 has 13 residues. Germline V lookup: CDR1 DFQATT, CDR2 SNEGSKA (reference sequence). The study's findings and limits: Controls' normalized Chao1 diversity significantly exceeded that of multiple sclerosis patients. Included in a set of about five TRBV segments more frequent in patients than controls were TRBV5-6, TRBV5-1 and TRBV20-1. The F measure placed samples prepared in the same batch into strongly shared clusters.

This chain links TRBV20-1 with TRBJ2-7; no clear D gene. The TCR was taken from a girl aged 10 to 17 with multiple sclerosis. The sequencing input was blood. CDR3 DNA sequence: TGCAGTGCTAGAGATCTCGAGTCCCACGAGCAGTACTTC. Translated, it gives CSARDLESHEQYF.